The 26 T cell receptor beta chains below all came from one sample that was sequenced in a study of shared clonotypes between healthy human individuals. Sequenced by immunoSEQ multiplex PCR; TCRdb stores in-frame clones only, minus some. This sample has a few million clones; 85% to 95% occur once, and the top ten carry more than 0.12%. Input material: naive CD4+ T cells sorted from blood. Subset described: CD45RA+ positively selected. The receptor set was obtained from a man aged 18 to 35 in good health.

The chain employs TRBV5-4 and TRBJ2-7, with D possibly matching TRBD2 (6 bases). CDR1 is SGHNT, CDR2 YYREEE, per germline (reference sequence). The length of the CDR3 is 16 residues. V lost 4 bases and J lost 6, with 23 bases in between. The CDR3 nucleotides read TGTGCCAGCAGCCCCCCACCGGGGGACGGGTCCCGCGAGCAGTACTTC. Amino acid sequence: CASSPPPGDGSREQYF.

The chain recombines TRBV25-1 with TRBJ2-5, with TRBD2 matching over 15 bases. The germline CDR1 and CDR2 sequences are MGHDK and SYGVNS. The CDR3 covers 15 residues. Trimming removed 8 bases from V and 1 base from J; junction bases left unmatched: 2. The CDR3 loop reads CASGLAGGPQETQYF. CDR3 nucleotide sequence: TGTGCCAGCGGACTAGCGGGGGGGCCCCAAGAGACCCAGTACTTC.

V gene TRBV5-3 combines with J gene TRBJ1-5; TRBD1 matches at 9 bases. TRBV5-3 is an ORF, and what it does is uncertain. The CDR3 loop spans 16 amino acids. Germline trimming cut 2 bases from V and 5 bases from J; bases unmatched to any gene: 8. The CDR3: CARSFMTGGLDQPQHF. In DNA form, the CDR3 reads TGTGCCAGAAGCTTTATGACAGGGGGTCTTGATCAGCCCCAGCATTTT.

The chain employs TRBV28 and TRBJ1-2; perhaps TRBD1 as D (5 bases). The length of the CDR3 is 14 residues. The V end was cut by 5 bases, the J end by 5 bases, with 15 bases between. CDR1 and CDR2 (germline): MDHEN, SYDVKM. CDR3 amino acids: CASSQENGGYGYTF. The DNA of the CDR3 is TGTGCCAGCAGTCAGGAGAATGGGGGGTATGGCTACACCTTC.

The CDR3 region has the DNA TGCGCCAGCAGCTTGGAGACAGGTCCAACCTACGAGCAGTACTTC. Amino acids: CASSLETGPTYEQYF. The gene calls are TRBV5-1 and TRBJ2-7, with D perhaps TRBD1 (6 bases). The CDR3 spans 15 residues. V gave up 0 bases and J gave up 2 bases, with 12 bases separating them. The germline V gene has CDR1 SGHRS and CDR2 YFSETQ.

This clone occurred a few times. Other DNA sequences in this sample translate to the same CDR3. CDR3 nucleotides: TGTGCCAGCAGCGTAGGAGGGACAGTGAACACTGAAGCTTTCTTT. It codes for CASSVGGTVNTEAFF. V is TRBV9 and J is TRBJ1-1; 7 bases map to TRBD1. The CDR3 has 15 amino acids. Germline V gives CDR1 SGDLS, CDR2 YYNGEE. Trimming at V came to 0 bases and at J to 0 bases, leaving 2 bases not matched to a gene.

The chain combines TRBV5-6 with TRBJ1-6; 9 nucleotides agree with TRBD1. V trimming: 4 bases; J trimming: 8 bases; junction bases outside the gene matches: 10. Germline CDR1 is SGHDT and CDR2 is YYEEEE. The CDR3 has 16 residues. As DNA, the CDR3 is TGTGCCAGCAGCCCCCGGACAGGGGCGAATTATTCACCCCTCCACTTT. Translated, it gives CASSPRTGANYSPLHF.

V usage is TRBV29-1 and J usage is TRBJ1-5, with D uncertain. Trimming left V 4 bases short and J 5 bases short, with 9 bases between. CDR1 and CDR2 from the germline V gene are SQVTM and ANQGSEA. The CDR3 is 12 residues long. In DNA, the CDR3 is TGCAGCGTTGCTGACAACCATCAGCCCCAGCATTTT. Protein: CSVADNHQPQHF.

This chain connects TRBV30 to TRBJ1-2; possible D gene TRBD1, 5 bases. This CDR3 is 15 amino acids long. Trimming stripped 2 bases from V and 5 bases from J, with 18 bases between. Germline assignment: CDR1 GTSNPN and CDR2 SVGIG (reference sequence). This CDR3 reads CAWSPKVAQGYGYTF. CDR3 in DNA: TGTGCCTGGAGTCCAAAGGTCGCGCAGGGTTATGGCTACACCTTC.

About this clone itself: Within the sample, other DNA sequences also encode this same CDR3. The chain links TRBV18 to TRBJ1-1; D is unresolved. The germline gives CDR1 KGHSH, CDR2 LQKENI. Trimming pared 0 bases from V and 0 bases from J, leaving 8 bases between. CDR3 length: 15 residues. The CDR3: CASSPPGRLNTEAFF. In DNA, the CDR3 is TGTGCCAGCTCACCACCGGGCAGACTGAACACTGAAGCTTTCTTT.

The chain joins TRBV6-1 to TRBJ2-5; D unclear. The CDR3 contains 11 residues. Germline loops: CDR1 MNHNS, CDR2 SASEGT. V lost 7 bases to trimming and J lost 5 bases, with 8 bases between them. The CDR3 nucleotides read TGTGCCAGCAAACGGCGGGAGACCCAGTACTTC. This sequence encodes CASKRRETQYF.

The chain uses TRBV30 and TRBJ2-5, with unresolved D. CDR1 is GTSNPN, CDR2 SVGIG, per germline (reference sequence). This CDR3 region has 12 residues. V lost 1 base and J lost 4, with 7 bases in between. The CDR3 region has the DNA TGTGCCTGGAGTGGTCTTGGAGAGACCCAGTACTTC. Its protein product is CAWSGLGETQYF.

This sequence joins TRBV2 and TRBJ1-4, with 8 bases that match TRBD1. The germline CDR1 and CDR2 sequences are SNHLY and FYNNEI. This CDR3 comprises 13 residues. V was pared by 5 bases and J by 11 bases, with 7 bases of the junction left unmatched. CDR3 coding DNA: TGTGCCAGCAGTATCAAGGGACAGGACAAACTGTTTTTT. Protein sequence: CASSIKGQDKLFF.

Remarks on this clone: This CDR3 is also generated by other DNA sequences in the sample. This chain connects TRBV18 to TRBJ1-3; D call uncertain. In germline, CDR1 is KGHSH, CDR2 LQKENI. Trimming shortened V by 2 bases and J by 7 bases, and 6 bases separated the two germline ends. The CDR3 has 12 amino acids. CDR3 protein: CASSPAGNTIYF. CDR3 nucleotides: TGTGCCAGCTCACCAGCGGGGAACACCATATATTTT.

This clone was found once. The rearrangement links TRBV6-6 to TRBJ1-3; tentatively, D is TRBD1 (5 bases). Germline lookup yields CDR1 MNHNY and CDR2 SVGAGI (reference sequence). This CDR3 is 13 amino acids long. V lost 10 bases, J lost 0 bases, and 10 bases lay in between. The CDR3 DNA reads as TGTGCCACCCGAGGGACCTCTGGAAACACCATATATTTT. Its protein product is CATRGTSGNTIYF.

CDR3 sequence: CASSISDSKSYEQYF. The DNA of the CDR3 is TGTGCCAGTAGTATATCGGACAGCAAATCCTACGAGCAGTACTTC. The chain has TRBV19 and TRBJ2-7; a weak D match, TRBD1 (6 bases). V was clipped by 2 bases and J by 1 base, with 12 bases between them. The CDR3 consists of 15 residues. The V gene's germline CDR1 is LNHDA and CDR2 SQIVND (reference sequence).

V is TRBV5-1 and J is TRBJ2-7; no clear D gene. V was shortened by 1 base and J by 3 bases, with 20 bases between the two germline ends. CDR1 is SGHRS, CDR2 YFSETQ, per germline. This CDR3 has 17 amino acids. The CDR3 is CASSLYGSAASYYEQYF. Written as DNA, the CDR3 is TGCGCCAGCAGCTTGTATGGGTCGGCTGCCTCCTACTACGAGCAGTACTTC. The whole variable domain, filled in from reference TRBV5-1 and TRBJ2-7, reads KAGVTQTPRYLIKTRGQQVTLSCSPISGHRSVSWYQQTPGQGLQFLFEYFSETQRNKGNFPGRFSGRQFSNSRSEMNVSTLELGDSALYLCASSLYGSAASYYEQYFGPGTRLTVT.

This sequence joins TRBV9 and TRBJ2-3, with a weak D call TRBD2 (6 bases). The CDR3 runs to 14 residues. V was trimmed by 3 bases and J by 2 bases, leaving 10 bases between them. Germline CDR1 SGDLS, CDR2 YYNGEE. CDR3 protein: CASSGDSTTDTQYF. In nucleotides, the CDR3 is TGTGCCAGCAGCGGGGACTCCACCACAGATACGCAGTATTTT.

V usage is TRBV7-8 and J usage is TRBJ1-4; TRBD1 agrees at 9 bases. This CDR3 contains 17 residues. Germline assignment: CDR1 SGHVS and CDR2 FQNEAQ. Trimming took 2 bases from V and 2 from J; bases not matched to a gene: 6. CDR3 region: CASSLKAGQGTNEKLFF. CDR3 bases: TGTGCCAGCAGCTTAAAAGCGGGACAGGGCACTAATGAAAAACTGTTTTTT.

The V call is TRBV5-5, the J call TRBJ2-4; D is uncertain. This CDR3 spans 13 amino acids. Germline V gives CDR1 SGHKS, CDR2 YYEKEE (reference sequence). Trimming pared 4 bases from V and 3 bases from J, leaving 8 bases between. CDR3 sequence (DNA): TGTGCCAGCAGCGTCGGCGACAAAAACATTCAGTACTTC. Protein product: CASSVGDKNIQYF.

The chain recombines TRBV28 with TRBJ1-2; D remains ambiguous. The CDR3 has 13 amino acids. V was clipped by 3 bases and J by 6 bases, with 11 bases between them. The germline CDR1 and CDR2 sequences are MDHEN and SYDVKM. The CDR3 protein is CASSFDRSDGYTF. The CDR3 region has the DNA TGTGCCAGCAGTTTTGATAGATCAGATGGCTACACCTTC.

The genes are TRBV14 and TRBJ2-3; D might be TRBD2 (6 bases). The CDR3 totals 15 residues. Germline V gene data show CDR1 as SGHDN and CDR2 as FVKESK. V was cut by 8 bases and J by 0 bases, with 15 bases left in between. This chain's CDR3 is CASGGSGPSTDTQYF. The CDR3 nucleotides read TGTGCCAGCGGGGGGAGCGGTCCTAGCACAGATACGCAGTATTTT.

This clone was observed a single time. This chain joins TRBV5-1 and TRBJ1-3; TRBD1 matches at 7 bases. The CDR3 spans 14 residues. The trim removed 1 base at V and 6 bases at J, leaving 4 bases unmatched. Germline V gene sequence: CDR1 SGHRS, CDR2 YFSETQ. CDR3 DNA: TGCGCCAGCAGCTTGACCGGGACAGCAAACACCATATATTTT. This gives the protein CASSLTGTANTIYF.

The rearrangement links TRBV2 to TRBJ2-3; D is perhaps TRBD2 (6 bases). Per germline, CDR1 SNHLY and CDR2 FYNNEI. V was shortened by 5 bases and J by 2 bases, with 8 bases between the two germline ends. The CDR3 is made up of 13 amino acids. CDR3 bases: TGTGCCAGCAGTAGACTAGTCACAGATACGCAGTATTTT. Translating gives CASSRLVTDTQYF.

This sequence joins TRBV25-1 and TRBJ1-6, with a weak D call TRBD1 (5 bases). The CDR3 consists of 15 residues. The germline gives CDR1 MGHDK, CDR2 SYGVNS. V was pared by 0 bases and J by 6 bases, with 9 bases between. The CDR3 coding sequence is TGTGCCAGCAGTGAATATGGGACCGTTAATTCACCCCTCCACTTT. Translated: CASSEYGTVNSPLHF.

As concerns this clone: The identical CDR3 is also encoded by other nucleotide sequences in the sample. The V call is TRBV7-2, the J call TRBJ1-2; TRBD1 agrees at 8 bases. V gave up 4 bases and J gave up 2 bases; unmatched junction bases: 3. The CDR3 is made up of 14 amino acids. Germline V gives CDR1 SGHTA, CDR2 FQGNSA. The CDR3 DNA sequence: TGTGCCAGCAGCTCCGGGACAGGAAACTATGGCTACACCTTC. Protein: CASSSGTGNYGYTF.